This TCR beta chain is from a study of blood T cells in healthy people across ages. Study-wide results and caveats: Researchers said unsorted PBMCs prevented a conclusive naive versus antigen-experienced comparison.

In its sample, this clonotype was seen a few times. Its specificity is not known. For every donor, a draw yielded around 10 milliliters of peripheral blood. Primers used in a second PCR of roughly 7 to 11 cycles were a sample-barcoded 5' primer and a J-beta primer mix. MiXCR, applied by TCRdb to the 5' RACE reads, yields one record per CDR3 protein. The sample includes around 780,000 distinct CDR3 sequences, roughly 24% of them seen just once. V was clipped by 5 bases and J by 2 bases; unmatched bases: 9. CDR1 and CDR2 (germline): SEHNR, FQNEAQ (reference sequence). The CDR3 consists of 18 residues. The same data also contributed to another study, on T cells of mothers and their children. That source reports: Every mother supplied over 8 million TCR beta CDR3 reads and every child a few million.

This TCR was recovered from a boy aged 5-17 years in good health. The sample consisted of blood. This chain connects TRBV7-9 to TRBJ2-4; 13 positions match TRBD2. CDR3 nucleotide sequence: TGTGCCAGCAGCGCCGTTACTAGCGGGGGGGCTCCCAAAAACATTCAGTACTTC. It is translated as CASSAVTSGGAPKNIQYF.